This T cell receptor (beta chain) was recovered during a study of T cell responses to AZD1222 COVID-19 vaccine. Using immunoSEQ multiplex PCR, the repertoire was profiled, and TCRdb retains in-frame clones only, with some absent. The sample consists of around 160,000 clones, 85% to 95% of them appearing once. CDR1 and CDR2 from the germline V gene are MNHEY and SVGAGI. Trimming cost V 2 bases and J 3 bases; bases outside gene matches: 1. The CDR3 spans 15 residues. Sequences were derived from peripheral blood, sampled 28 days after the second AZD1222 dose. The chain joins TRBV6-5 to TRBJ2-7, with TRBD2 matching over 13 bases. This receptor was taken from an adult who received the AZD1222 COVID-19 vaccine. The chain's CDR3 is CASSYGTSGIYEQYF. In DNA form, the CDR3 reads TGTGCCAGCAGTTACGGGACTAGCGGGATCTACGAGCAGTACTTC.